This T cell receptor beta chain was captured in a study of T cells in Graves' hyperthyroidism and ophthalmopathy. Study outcomes and limitations: Within blood appeared most thyroid clonotypes that had expanded above 0.001. Stable hyperthyroidism and ophthalmopathy were separated using 13 V-J signatures.

Uncontrolled infection, other autoimmune disease, pregnancy and lactation each barred patients from inclusion. Diagnostic decisions used clinical symptoms, serum thyroxine and TRAb, thyroid ultrasound and orbital computed tomography. This clonotype occurred many times. Its antigen remains unidentified. TCR beta CDR3 sequences were amplified from RNA transcripts. The HTBI set primed first-round TCR CDR3 RT-PCR. Each CDR3 protein gets one entry after TCRdb re-called the multiplex PCR reads with MiXCR. The sample carries around 700,000 distinct CDR3 sequences, just over 35% recorded once. The CDR3 totals 14 residues. CDR1 and CDR2 (germline): PRHDT, FYEKMQ (reference sequence). V shed 3 bases, J shed 5 bases, and the junction held 6 bases outside the gene matches.

Sample: blood. The V and J genes are TRBV13 and TRBJ2-5; 7 bases fit TRBD2. This TCR was sampled from a woman aged 35 to 49 with Graves' hyperthyroidism. The DNA for the CDR3 is TGTGCCAGCAGCTTCGAGGGACTACGGGAGACCCAGTACTTC. It yields the protein CASSFEGLRETQYF.